The clone carrying this TCR beta chain occurred a few times. What it binds is unknown. Amplification yielded TCR beta CDR3 regions, with RNA transcripts as the source. Carried out on the TCR CDR3, a first-round RT-PCR used the HTBI primer set. TCRdb independently ran MiXCR on the multiplex PCR reads; one entry per CDR3 protein. The sample carries hundreds of thousands of distinct CDR3 sequences, 45% recorded once. This entry is derived from a study of T cells in Graves' hyperthyroidism and ophthalmopathy. Study observations and caveats: The model made its ophthalmopathy prediction, and onset followed a median about 6 months later.

This CDR3 has 15 residues. Germline CDR1 and CDR2: SGHAT and FQNNGV. V shed 4 bases and J shed 0 bases, with 9 bases lying between them. The study left out patients who had uncontrolled infection, other autoimmune disease, pregnancy or lactation. Clinical symptoms, serum thyroxine and TRAb, thyroid ultrasound and orbital computed tomography together formed the diagnostic basis. What was sequenced was peripheral blood or thyroid tissue (not recorded which). The gene calls are TRBV11-2 and TRBJ1-4; TRBD1 might be the D (6 bases). The clonotype originates from an adult man with Graves' disease, either hyperthyroidism or ophthalmopathy (not recorded which). The CDR3 reads CASSSDSPTNEKLFF. The CDR3 DNA reads as TGTGCCAGCAGCTCGGACAGCCCAACTAATGAAAAACTGTTTTTT. Supplemented by reference TRBV11-2 and TRBJ1-4, the full variable domain reads EAGVAQSPRYKIIEKRQSVAFWCNPISGHATLYWYQQILGQGPKLLIQFQNNGVVDDSQLPKDRFSAERLKGVDSTLKIQPAKLEDSAVYLCASSSDSPTNEKLFFGSGTQLSVL.